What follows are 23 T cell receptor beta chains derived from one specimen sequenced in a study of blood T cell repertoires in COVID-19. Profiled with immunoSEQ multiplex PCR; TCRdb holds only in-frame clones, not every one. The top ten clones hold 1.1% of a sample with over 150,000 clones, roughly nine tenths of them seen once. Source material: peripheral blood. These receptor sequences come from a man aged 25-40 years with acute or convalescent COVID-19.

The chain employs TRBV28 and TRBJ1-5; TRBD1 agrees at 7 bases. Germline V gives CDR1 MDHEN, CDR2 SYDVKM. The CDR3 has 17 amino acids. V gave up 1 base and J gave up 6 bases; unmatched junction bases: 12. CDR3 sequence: CASSLYPAGGISQPQHF. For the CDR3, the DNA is TGTGCCAGCAGTTTATATCCGGCAGGGGGTATAAGTCAGCCCCAGCATTTT.

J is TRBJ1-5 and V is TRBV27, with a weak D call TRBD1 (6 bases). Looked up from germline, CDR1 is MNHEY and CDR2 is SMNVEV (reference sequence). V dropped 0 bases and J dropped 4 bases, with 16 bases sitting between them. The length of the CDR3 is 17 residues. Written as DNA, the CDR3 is TGTGCCAGCAGTTTATCGAAGTCAGGGGCCACTAATCAGCCCCAGCATTTT. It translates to CASSLSKSGATNQPQHF.

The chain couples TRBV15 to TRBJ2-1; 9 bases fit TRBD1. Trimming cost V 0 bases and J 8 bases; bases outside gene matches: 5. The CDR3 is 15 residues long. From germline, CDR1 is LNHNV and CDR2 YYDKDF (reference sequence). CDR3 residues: CATSREWDRDDEQFF. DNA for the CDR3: TGTGCCACCAGCAGAGAATGGGACAGGGATGATGAGCAGTTCTTC.

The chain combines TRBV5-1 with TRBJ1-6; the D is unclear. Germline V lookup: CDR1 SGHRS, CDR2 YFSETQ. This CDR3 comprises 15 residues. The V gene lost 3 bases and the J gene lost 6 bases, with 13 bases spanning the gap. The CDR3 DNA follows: TGCGCCAGCAGCTCACTCGGAGCGACTAATTCACCCCTCCACTTT. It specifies CASSSLGATNSPLHF.

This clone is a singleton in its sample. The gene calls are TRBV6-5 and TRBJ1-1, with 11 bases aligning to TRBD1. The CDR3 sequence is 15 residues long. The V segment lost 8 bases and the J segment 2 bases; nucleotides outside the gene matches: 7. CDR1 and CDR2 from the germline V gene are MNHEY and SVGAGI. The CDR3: CASLTGTGGNTEAFF. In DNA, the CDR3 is TGTGCCAGCCTAACCGGGACAGGGGGTAACACTGAAGCTTTCTTT.

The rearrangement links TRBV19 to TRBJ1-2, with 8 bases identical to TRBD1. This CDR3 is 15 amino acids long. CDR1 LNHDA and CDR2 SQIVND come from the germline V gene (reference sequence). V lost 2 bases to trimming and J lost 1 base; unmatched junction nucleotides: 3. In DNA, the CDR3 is TGTGCCAGTAGTATACGGGACAGGCATAACTATGGCTACACCTTC. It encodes CASSIRDRHNYGYTF.

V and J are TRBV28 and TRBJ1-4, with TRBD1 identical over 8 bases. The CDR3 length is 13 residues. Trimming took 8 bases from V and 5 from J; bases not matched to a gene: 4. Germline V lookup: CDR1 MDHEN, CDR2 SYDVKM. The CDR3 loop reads CASHRGMNEKLFF. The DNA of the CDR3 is TGTGCCAGCCACAGGGGGATGAATGAAAAACTGTTTTTT.

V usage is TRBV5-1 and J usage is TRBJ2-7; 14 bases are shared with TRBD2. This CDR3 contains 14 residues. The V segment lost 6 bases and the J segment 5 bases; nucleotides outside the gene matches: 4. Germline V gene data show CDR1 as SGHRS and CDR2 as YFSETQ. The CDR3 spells CASKGTSGRHEQYF. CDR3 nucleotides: TGCGCCAGCAAAGGGACTAGCGGGAGACACGAGCAGTACTTC.

In nucleotides, the CDR3 is TGTGCCAGCAGTTTATTGGGGGCAAACACTGAAGCTTTCTTT. This sequence encodes CASSLLGANTEAFF. V gene TRBV28 combines with J gene TRBJ1-1; tentative D call: TRBD1 (6 bases). Germline V gene lookup returns CDR1 MDHEN and CDR2 SYDVKM. The CDR3 extends over 14 amino acids. With 1 base removed from V and 2 bases from J, the gap between germline ends came to 8 bases.

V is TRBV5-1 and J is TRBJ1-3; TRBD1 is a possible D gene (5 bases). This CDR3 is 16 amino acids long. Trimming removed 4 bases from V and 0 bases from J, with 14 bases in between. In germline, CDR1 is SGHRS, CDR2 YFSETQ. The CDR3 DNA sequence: TGCGCCAGCAGCACGCTAGGGGCGGACTCTGGAAACACCATATATTTT. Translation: CASSTLGADSGNTIYF.

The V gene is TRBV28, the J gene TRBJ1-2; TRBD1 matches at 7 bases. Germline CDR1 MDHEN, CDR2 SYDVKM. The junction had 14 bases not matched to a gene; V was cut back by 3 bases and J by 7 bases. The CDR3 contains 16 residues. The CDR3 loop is CASSFDERGRTVGYTF. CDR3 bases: TGTGCCAGCAGTTTTGATGAGAGGGGGCGCACTGTTGGCTACACCTTC.

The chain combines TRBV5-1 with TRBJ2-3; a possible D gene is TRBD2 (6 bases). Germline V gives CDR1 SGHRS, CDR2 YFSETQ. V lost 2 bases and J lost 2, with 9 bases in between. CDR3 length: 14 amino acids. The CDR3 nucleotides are TGCGCCAGCAGCTTCGAGCGGGCCACAGATACGCAGTATTTT. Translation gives CASSFERATDTQYF.

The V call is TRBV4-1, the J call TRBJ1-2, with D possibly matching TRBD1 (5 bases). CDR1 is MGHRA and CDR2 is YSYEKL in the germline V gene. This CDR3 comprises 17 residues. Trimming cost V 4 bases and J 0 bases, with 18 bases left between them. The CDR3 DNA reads TGCGCCAGCAGCCGATCCGAGGCGGGGGAGTCTAACTATGGCTACACCTTC. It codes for CASSRSEAGESNYGYTF.

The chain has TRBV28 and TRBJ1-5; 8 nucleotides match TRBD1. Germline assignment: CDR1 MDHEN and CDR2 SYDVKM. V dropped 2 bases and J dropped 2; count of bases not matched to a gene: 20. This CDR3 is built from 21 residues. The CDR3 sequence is CASSLPKGHRGRFRGNQPQHF. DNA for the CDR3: TGTGCCAGCAGTTTACCAAAGGGGCACAGGGGGAGATTCAGGGGCAATCAGCCCCAGCATTTT.

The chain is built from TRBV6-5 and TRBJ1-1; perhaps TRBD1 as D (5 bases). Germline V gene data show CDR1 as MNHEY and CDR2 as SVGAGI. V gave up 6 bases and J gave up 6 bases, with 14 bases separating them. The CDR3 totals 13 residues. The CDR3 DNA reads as TGTGCCAGCAGAGCCCCAACAGGAGCTGAAGCTTTCTTT. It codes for CASRAPTGAEAFF.

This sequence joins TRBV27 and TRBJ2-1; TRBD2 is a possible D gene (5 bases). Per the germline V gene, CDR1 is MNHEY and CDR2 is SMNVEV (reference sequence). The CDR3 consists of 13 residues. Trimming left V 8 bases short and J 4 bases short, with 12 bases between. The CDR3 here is CASAGVGYNEQFF. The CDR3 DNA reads TGTGCCAGCGCCGGGGTGGGGTACAATGAGCAGTTCTTC.

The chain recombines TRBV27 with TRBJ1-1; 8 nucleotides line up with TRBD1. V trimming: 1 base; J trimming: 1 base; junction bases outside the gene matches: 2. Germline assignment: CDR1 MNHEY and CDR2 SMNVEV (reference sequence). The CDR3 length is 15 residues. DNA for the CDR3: TGTGCCAGCAGTTTATGGACAGGGCCGAACACTGAAGCTTTCTTT. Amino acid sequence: CASSLWTGPNTEAFF.

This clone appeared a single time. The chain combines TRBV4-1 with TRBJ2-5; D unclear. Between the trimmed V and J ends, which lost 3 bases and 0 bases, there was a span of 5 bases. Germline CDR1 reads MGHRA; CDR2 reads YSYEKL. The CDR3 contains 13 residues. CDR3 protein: CASSHTDQETQYF. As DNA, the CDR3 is TGCGCCAGCAGCCACACGGACCAAGAGACCCAGTACTTC.

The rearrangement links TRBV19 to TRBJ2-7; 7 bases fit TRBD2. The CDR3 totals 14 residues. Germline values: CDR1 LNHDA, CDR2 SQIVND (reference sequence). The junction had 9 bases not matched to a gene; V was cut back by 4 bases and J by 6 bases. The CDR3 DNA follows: TGTGCCAGTAGTAACCAAGCGGGGCCCCTCGAGCAGTACTTC. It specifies CASSNQAGPLEQYF.

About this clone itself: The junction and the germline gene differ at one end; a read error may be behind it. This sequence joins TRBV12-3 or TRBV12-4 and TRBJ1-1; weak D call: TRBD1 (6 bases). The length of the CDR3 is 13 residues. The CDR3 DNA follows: TGTGCCAGCAGCCTACCCCAACTACGGGACACCCTCTTT. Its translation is CASSLPQLRDTLF.

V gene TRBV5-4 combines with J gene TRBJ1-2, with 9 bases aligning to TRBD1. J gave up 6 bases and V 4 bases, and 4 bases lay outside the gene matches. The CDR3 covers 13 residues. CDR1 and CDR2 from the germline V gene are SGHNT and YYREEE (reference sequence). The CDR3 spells CASSVQGADGYTF. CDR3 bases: TGTGCCAGCAGCGTACAGGGGGCAGATGGCTACACCTTC.

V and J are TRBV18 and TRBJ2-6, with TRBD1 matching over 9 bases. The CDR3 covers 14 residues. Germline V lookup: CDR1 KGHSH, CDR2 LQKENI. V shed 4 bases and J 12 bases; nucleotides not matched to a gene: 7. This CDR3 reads CASSQTGGRGVLTF. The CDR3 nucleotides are TGTGCCAGCTCACAGACAGGGGGAAGGGGCGTCCTGACTTTC.

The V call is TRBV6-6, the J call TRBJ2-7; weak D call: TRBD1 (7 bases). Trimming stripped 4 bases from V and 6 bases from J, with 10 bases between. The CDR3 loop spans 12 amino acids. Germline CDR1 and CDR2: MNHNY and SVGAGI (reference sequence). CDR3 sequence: CASSSRGVEQYF. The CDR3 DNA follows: TGTGCCAGCAGTTCCAGGGGGGTCGAGCAGTACTTC.